Each of the 14 T cell receptor beta chains below was sequenced from the same sample in a study of blood T cell repertoires in COVID-19. Measured with immunoSEQ multiplex PCR; TCRdb has only the in-frame clones, and not every one. The sample holds approximately 440,000 clones, about 92% seen once. Sequencing was done on a sample of PBMCs or T cells enriched from blood (not recorded which). These receptors originate from a man between 18 and 29 years old who had recovered from COVID-19.

The rearrangement links TRBV2 to TRBJ2-5, with 9 bases lining up with TRBD2. The CDR3 runs to 15 residues. With V trimmed by 1 base and J by 5 bases, 5 bases remained unmatched. Germline V gives CDR1 SNHLY, CDR2 FYNNEI. The CDR3 protein is CASSEGGRAGETQYF. The CDR3, as DNA: TGTGCCAGCAGTGAAGGCGGGAGGGCGGGGGAGACCCAGTACTTC.

This clone appeared once. The V gene is TRBV2, the J gene TRBJ2-2; a weak D match, TRBD2 (6 bases). This CDR3 region has 15 residues. Trimming took off 4 bases at V and 4 bases at J, with 13 bases between the two ends. Germline V lookup: CDR1 SNHLY, CDR2 FYNNEI. The CDR3 reads CASSARLVGTGELFF. CDR3 nucleotides: TGTGCCAGCAGTGCCCGACTAGTTGGCACCGGGGAGCTGTTTTTT. Full variable domain (missing parts from reference TRBV2 and TRBJ2-2): EPEVTQTPSHQVTQMGQEVILRCVPISNHLYFYWYRQILGQKVEFLVSFYNNEISEKSEIFDDQFSVERPDGSNFTLKIRSTKLEDSAMYFCASSARLVGTGELFFGEGSRLTVL.

The chain has TRBV3-1 (or the pseudogene TRBV3-2) and TRBJ1-1, with D hard to call. From germline, CDR1 is LGHDT and CDR2 YNNKEL (reference sequence). The CDR3 extends over 12 amino acids. V was clipped by 5 bases and J by 6 bases, with 10 bases between them. CDR3 loop: CASSSGFAEAFF. The CDR3 region has the DNA TGTGCCAGCAGCTCCGGGTTCGCTGAAGCTTTCTTT.

The rearrangement uses TRBV5-1 and TRBJ1-5; weak D call: TRBD1 (5 bases). CDR1 is SGHRS and CDR2 is YFSETQ in the germline V gene. This CDR3 is built from 13 residues. The ends were cut back, 1 base at V and 7 bases at J, with 9 bases in the middle. CDR3 sequence (DNA): TGCGCCAGCAGCTTGTCCGGGGGGCAGCCCCAGCATTTT. It yields the protein CASSLSGGQPQHF.

This sequence joins TRBV13 and TRBJ1-1; unclear D gene. The CDR3 consists of 13 residues. Trimming removed 6 bases at V and 1 base at J, with 9 bases between. Germline V gene sequence: CDR1 PRHDT, CDR2 FYEKMQ (reference sequence). CDR3 protein: CASSFPRNTEAFF. Written as DNA, the CDR3 is TGTGCCAGCAGTTTTCCGAGGAACACTGAAGCTTTCTTT.

The V and J genes are TRBV18 and TRBJ1-2; 9 nucleotides line up with TRBD1. Germline V gene data show CDR1 as KGHSH and CDR2 as LQKENI. With V trimmed by 4 bases and J by 4 bases, 4 bases remained unmatched. The CDR3 has 14 residues. The CDR3 DNA follows: TGTGCCAGCTCACTAGGACAGGGGAGCTATGGCTACACCTTC. Protein: CASSLGQGSYGYTF.

This clone came up once. V usage is TRBV7-3 and J usage is TRBJ1-6, with TRBD1 matching over 7 bases. V lost 0 bases and J lost 6; bases outside the gene matches: 5. Germline V gives CDR1 SGHTA, CDR2 FQGTGA. The CDR3 spans 16 residues. The DNA for the CDR3 is TGTGCCAGCAGCTTAACGGGGGACAGAATTAATTCACCCCTCCACTTT. This translates into CASSLTGDRINSPLHF.

This sequence joins TRBV18 and TRBJ2-7; tentative D call: TRBD1 (5 bases). Germline CDR1 is KGHSH and CDR2 is LQKENI. This CDR3 has 12 amino acids. Trimming left V 3 bases short and J 3 bases short, with 6 bases between. DNA of the CDR3: TGTGCCAGCTCACCGGGGCGCTACGAGCAGTACTTC. It codes for CASSPGRYEQYF.

This chain links TRBV28 with TRBJ1-2; TRBD1 might be the D (6 bases). CDR1 is MDHEN and CDR2 is SYDVKM in the germline V gene. The CDR3 contains 12 residues. V was shortened by 6 bases and J by 4 bases, with 9 bases between the two germline ends. The DNA for the CDR3 is TGTGCCAGCAGGAGGGGGGGCTATGGCTACACCTTC. Protein product: CASRRGGYGYTF.

This clone is a singleton in its sample. This chain connects TRBV29-1 to TRBJ2-7; 9 bases are shared with TRBD2. Germline V CDR1 and CDR2: SQVTM, ANQGSEA. V lost 4 bases and J lost 3; bases outside the gene matches: 7. This CDR3 has 14 residues. CDR3 residues: CSVAMASGNYEQYF. The CDR3 nucleotides read TGCAGCGTTGCTATGGCTAGCGGGAACTACGAGCAGTACTTC.

The chain carries TRBV5-1 and TRBJ2-7; possibly TRBD1 for D (6 bases). Germline-derived CDR1 and CDR2 are SGHRS and YFSETQ. The CDR3 extends over 11 amino acids. The V and J ends lost 3 bases and 7 bases respectively, with 8 bases between them. Here the CDR3 DNA reads TGCGCCAGCAGCTACGGGACAGAGCAGTACTTC. Translated: CASSYGTEQYF.

This clone was recorded only once. The chain is built from TRBV2 and TRBJ1-5; 7 bases are a match to TRBD1. Trimming cost V 6 bases and J 4 bases; bases outside gene matches: 9. Germline assignment: CDR1 SNHLY and CDR2 FYNNEI. The CDR3 runs to 15 residues. The CDR3 reads CASRDGTAGNQPQHF. The CDR3 DNA sequence: TGTGCCAGCAGGGATGGGACAGCTGGGAATCAGCCCCAGCATTTT.

The chain employs TRBV15 and TRBJ2-1, with 8 bases that match TRBD2. The germline CDR1 and CDR2 sequences are LNHNV and YYDKDF (reference sequence). The CDR3 length is 14 residues. The V gene end was trimmed by 4 bases and the J gene end by 8 bases; junction bases not matched to a gene: 7. Here the CDR3 DNA reads TGTGCCACCAGCATTGGGAGCGGGAGTTATGAGCAGTTCTTC. This gives the protein CATSIGSGSYEQFF.

This chain uses TRBV3-1 (or the pseudogene TRBV3-2) with TRBJ1-1; the D gene is possibly TRBD1 (6 bases). Germline V gene sequence: CDR1 LGHDT, CDR2 YNNKEL (reference sequence). V gave up 3 bases and J gave up 4 bases, with 9 bases separating them. The CDR3 has 13 residues. Here the CDR3 DNA reads TGTGCCAGCAGCCATATAGGGGGCACTGAAGCTTTCTTT. This gives the protein CASSHIGGTEAFF.